These T cell receptor beta chains were read from a single sample in a study of shared clonotypes between healthy human individuals. Method: immunoSEQ multiplex PCR; TCRdb's copy keeps in-frame clones and lacks some. The sample contains roughly 1,500,000 clones, approximately 98% of which appear only once. Sequenced material: naive CD4+ T cells sorted from blood. Every receptor here comes from a man under 40 in good health. CDR3s include the opening cysteine and the closing phenylalanine or tryptophan. Each record gives: D gene, V gene, J gene, clone size, CDR3 protein, CDR3 DNA. A D gene is named only where the DNA matches it firmly. The size of a clone is reported for some rows only, either as once, few or many, or as a class for expanded clones.

NA	TRBV29-1	TRBJ1-1	NA	CSVGHAGYGEAFF	TGCAGCGTGGGACACGCTGGATACGGTGAAGCTTTCTTT
TRBD2	TRBV19	TRBJ2-3	NA	CASKTGGSTDTQYF	TGTGCCAGTAAGACGGGAGGGAGCACAGATACGCAGTATTTT
TRBD1	TRBV5-1	TRBJ1-3	NA	CASSMTGSGNTIYF	TGCGCCAGCAGCATGACAGGGTCTGGAAACACCATATATTTT
TRBD1	TRBV5-6	TRBJ2-2	NA	CASSRLDRDTGELFF	TGTGCCAGCAGCAGATTGGACAGGGACACCGGGGAGCTGTTTTTT
TRBD1	TRBV19	TRBJ2-4	once	CASSTRDRVGNIQYF	TGTGCCAGTAGTACTCGGGACAGGGTTGGGAACATTCAGTACTTC
NA	TRBV7-9	TRBJ2-3	NA	CASSLGGRFTDTQYF	TGTGCCAGCAGCTTAGGAGGGAGATTCACAGATACGCAGTATTTT
NA	TRBV30	TRBJ2-5	NA	CAWKASETQYF	TGTGCCTGGAAGGCGTCGGAGACCCAGTACTTC
NA	TRBV7-7	TRBJ2-2	NA	CASSSGSFSSGELFF	TGTGCTAGCAGCTCAGGATCGTTTAGCTCCGGGGAGCTGTTTTTT
NA	TRBV15	TRBJ2-3	NA	CATSRGQATDTQYF	TGTGCCACCAGCAGAGGACAGGCCACAGATACGCAGTATTTT
NA	TRBV19	TRBJ2-2	NA	CASIGWRGNTGELFF	TGTGCCAGTATAGGTTGGCGGGGAAACACCGGGGAGCTGTTTTTT
NA	TRBV5-1	TRBJ2-1	NA	CASSLERGSYNEQFF	TGCGCCAGCAGCTTGGAGAGGGGGTCCTACAATGAGCAGTTCTTC
TRBD1	TRBV29-1	TRBJ2-1	NA	CSVAGTDPSYNEQFF	TGCAGCGTTGCGGGGACAGATCCCTCCTACAATGAGCAGTTCTTC
NA	TRBV28	TRBJ2-7	NA	CASTPGQSKAYEQYF	TGTGCCAGCACCCCAGGACAGAGTAAGGCCTACGAGCAGTACTTC
TRBD1	TRBV6-1	TRBJ2-6	NA	CASSGWTGSGANVLTF	TGTGCCAGCAGTGGATGGACAGGGTCTGGGGCCAACGTCCTGACTTTC
NA	TRBV7-9	TRBJ1-1	NA	CASSFTGYDTEAFF	TGTGCCAGCAGCTTTACAGGGTACGACACTGAAGCTTTCTTT
NA	TRBV7-9	TRBJ2-3	NA	CASSPAESDTQYF	TGTGCCAGCAGCCCAGCTGAATCAGATACGCAGTATTTT
NA	TRBV6-1	TRBJ2-7	once	CAIRRDGFHEQYF	TGTGCCATCCGACGGGACGGTTTCCACGAGCAGTACTTC
NA	TRBV2	TRBJ2-1	NA	CASSGELSYNEQFF	TGTGCCAGCAGTGGTGAACTTTCCTACAATGAGCAGTTCTTC
TRBD2	TRBV28	TRBJ2-5	NA	CASSTAGGDHQETQYF	TGTGCCAGCAGCACAGCGGGAGGAGATCACCAAGAGACCCAGTACTTC
TRBD1	TRBV4-3	TRBJ1-4	NA	CASSQEQTGRDEKLFF	TGCGCCAGCAGCCAGGAGCAGACAGGGCGGGATGAAAAACTGTTTTTT
NA	TRBV4-1	TRBJ2-1	NA	CASAIMSSYNEQFF	TGCGCCAGCGCGATAATGAGCTCCTACAATGAGCAGTTCTTC
NA	TRBV7-9	TRBJ1-1	NA	CASSQTGNTEAFF	TGTGCCAGCAGTCAGACAGGGAACACTGAAGCTTTCTTT
NA	TRBV7-9	TRBJ1-1	NA	CASRAGGGSNTEAFF	TGTGCCAGCAGGGCCGGCGGGGGCTCGAATACTGAAGCTTTCTTT
TRBD1	TRBV11-2	TRBJ2-5	NA	CASSLRQGRLQETQYF	TGTGCCAGCAGCTTAAGACAGGGGCGACTCCAAGAGACCCAGTACTTC
TRBD2	TRBV5-1	TRBJ2-3	NA	CASSSQTSGRDTQYF	TGCGCCAGCAGCTCTCAGACTAGCGGGAGAGATACGCAGTATTTT
TRBD1	TRBV6-5	TRBJ2-7	NA	CASSYVGTGFYEQYF	TGTGCCAGCAGTTACGTCGGGACAGGATTTTACGAGCAGTACTTC
NA	TRBV27	TRBJ2-2	NA	CASSLPRMGIGELFF	TGTGCCAGCAGTTTACCCCGCATGGGGATTGGGGAGCTGTTTTTT
TRBD1	TRBV6-5	TRBJ2-3	NA	CASSYRTGTTDTQYF	TGTGCCAGCAGTTACCGGACAGGGACCACAGATACGCAGTATTTT
NA	TRBV25-1	TRBJ2-2	NA	CASMRPANTGELFF	TGTGCCAGCATGCGCCCCGCGAACACCGGGGAGCTGTTTTTT
NA	TRBV5-1	TRBJ2-3	NA	CASSSQGADTQYF	TGCGCCAGCAGCTCTCAGGGAGCAGATACGCAGTATTTT
NA	TRBV30	TRBJ1-1	NA	CAWSVKVEAFF	TGTGCCTGGAGTGTAAAAGTTGAAGCTTTCTTT